A single sample gave rise to the 8 T cell receptor beta chains below, sequenced in a study of tumor and adjacent non-tumor tissue in lung cancer. TCRbeta libraries were built with three rounds of nested PCR, modified from ARM-PCR. TCRdb fed the multiplex PCR reads into MiXCR, producing one record per CDR3 protein. Of under 75,000 distinct CDR3 sequences listed, approximately 71% are singletons. This sample's RNA came from whole unsorted tissue. This non-tumor lung sample came from over 3 cm beyond the tumor edge. Sequenced input: distant non-tumor lung tissue. The receptor set was obtained from a woman between 45 and 65 years old with non-small cell lung cancer.

The J gene is TRBJ2-1, the V gene TRBV11-3, with no clear D. The V end lost 5 bases, the J end lost 8 bases, and 13 bases lay between the germline ends. This CDR3 spans 13 amino acids. Germline V gene sequence: CDR1 SGHNT, CDR2 YENEEA. The CDR3 DNA sequence: TGTGCCAGCAGCACAAAGAATGAGGATGAGCAGTTCTTC. Translating it yields CASSTKNEDEQFF.

On this clonotype: Without the conserved terminal phenylalanine or tryptophan, this CDR3 likely stems from a read error. The rearrangement links TRBV29-1 to TRBJ2-7; 10 positions agree with TRBD1. CDR1 is SQVTM, CDR2 ANQGSEA, per germline. The trim removed 8 bases at V and 5 bases at J, leaving 9 bases unmatched. The CDR3 extends over 13 amino acids. In DNA form, the CDR3 reads TGCAGCTTCGGAGGGACAGGGGATGACGAGCAGTACTCC. Its translation is CSFGGTGDDEQYS.

The chain uses TRBV11-3 and TRBJ2-3; D perhaps matches TRBD1 (6 bases). Trimming removed 7 bases from V and 3 bases from J, with 8 bases in between. Germline V gene data show CDR1 as SGHNT and CDR2 as YENEEA. The CDR3 consists of 12 residues. The CDR3: CASTRGTDTQYF. The CDR3, as DNA: TGTGCCAGCACCAGGGGTACAGATACGCAGTATTTT.

In regard to this clonotype: A much more abundant neighbour one base away suggests this may be a read error. Written as DNA, the CDR3 is TGTGCCAGCAGTGAAGCGCTTCTTATCTACGATCAGTACTTC. It translates to CASSEALLIYDQYF. This chain uses TRBV6-1 with TRBJ2-7; D gene ambiguous. Per the germline V gene, CDR1 is MNHNS and CDR2 is SASEGT. The CDR3 runs 14 residues.

On this clonotype itself: A read error may account for a junction end that differs from germline. CDR3 coding DNA: TGTACCAGCAGCTTTAACCCGGGAATGAATGAGCAGTTCTTC. Its protein is CTSSFNPGMNEQFF. The chain employs TRBV11-2 and TRBJ2-1; D is possibly TRBD2 (5 bases). The CDR3 covers 14 residues. Germline CDR1 SGHAT, CDR2 FQNNGV.

The J gene is TRBJ2-1, the V gene TRBV11-1; D might be TRBD2 (5 bases). CDR3 length: 14 amino acids. Germline lookup yields CDR1 SGHAT and CDR2 FQDESV (reference sequence). The germline V and J ends were trimmed by 7 bases and 6 bases, with 16 bases remaining between them. The CDR3: CASTLVGVGNEQFF. For the CDR3, the DNA is TGTGCCAGCACACTAGTGGGAGTAGGCAATGAGCAGTTCTTC.

Ten or more counts support this clonotype. The chain joins TRBV4-2 to TRBJ2-7, with D possibly TRBD1 on 6 matching bases. V lost 3 bases, J lost 6 bases, and 15 bases lay in between. Germline V gene lookup returns CDR1 LGHNA and CDR2 YNFKEQ. The CDR3 extends over 14 amino acids. CDR3 nucleotide sequence: TGTGCCAGCAGCCACGCCCTGACCAGGGGCGAGCAGTACTTC. Translated: CASSHALTRGEQYF.

Regarding this clonotype: Relative to the germline gene, one junction end is altered; a read error may explain this. The chain links TRBV20-1 to TRBJ1-5; D unresolved. Germline CDR1 DFQATT, CDR2 SNEGSKA (reference sequence). The CDR3 runs 14 residues. The CDR3 coding sequence is TGCAGTGCTAGAGGGACGGCTAGCAATCAGCTCCAGCATTTT. This gives the protein CSARGTASNQLQHF.